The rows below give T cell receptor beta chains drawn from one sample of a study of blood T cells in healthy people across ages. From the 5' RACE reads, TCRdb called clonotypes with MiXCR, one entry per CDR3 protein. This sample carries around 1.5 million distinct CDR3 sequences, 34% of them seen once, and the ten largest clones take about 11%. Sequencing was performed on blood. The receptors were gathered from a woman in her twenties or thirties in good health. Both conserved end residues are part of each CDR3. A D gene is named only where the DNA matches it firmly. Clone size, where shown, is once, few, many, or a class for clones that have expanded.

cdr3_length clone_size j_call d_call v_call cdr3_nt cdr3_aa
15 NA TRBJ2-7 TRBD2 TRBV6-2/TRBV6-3 TGTGCCAGCACTACTCGGACTAGCGGACTCTACGAGCGGTACTTC CASTTRTSGLYERYF
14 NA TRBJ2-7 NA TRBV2 TGTGCCAGCAGTCCTCGCCTCGGGCAGGTCGAGCAGTACTTC CASSPRLGQVEQYF
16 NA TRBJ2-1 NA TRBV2 TGTGCCAGCAGCGACCGATTCGGGACGACTTACAATGAGCAGTTCTTC CASSDRFGTTYNEQFF
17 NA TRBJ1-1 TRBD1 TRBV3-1 TGTGCCAGCACGCCGGGACAGGGTAGAGGAGGGAACACTGAAGCTTTCTTT CASTPGQGRGGNTEAFF
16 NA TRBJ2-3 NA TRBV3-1 TGTGCCAGCAGCCTTTACGGGACGCAGAGCACAGATACGCAGTATTTT CASSLYGTQSTDTQYF
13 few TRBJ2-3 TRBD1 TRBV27 TGTGCCAGCAGGAAGGGGGCTTCAGATACGCAGTATTTT CASRKGASDTQYF
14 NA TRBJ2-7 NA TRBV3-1 TGTGCCAGCAGCCGCCGCGGGACCACCATGGAGCAGTACTTC CASSRRGTTMEQYF
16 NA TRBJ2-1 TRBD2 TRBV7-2 TGTGCCAGCAGCCTAATTTCTAGCGGCTCCTACAATGAGCAGTTCTTC CASSLISSGSYNEQFF
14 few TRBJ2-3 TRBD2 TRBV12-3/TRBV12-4 TGTGCCAGCAGTTTAAACGGGGGGAAAGATACGCAGTATTTT CASSLNGGKDTQYF
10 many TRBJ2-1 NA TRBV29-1 TGCAGCGTTGGAAGGGATGAGCAGTTCTTC CSVGRDEQFF
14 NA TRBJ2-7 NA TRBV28 TGTGCCAGCAGGAACCCGGGACGGTTCGACGAGCAGTACTTC CASRNPGRFDEQYF
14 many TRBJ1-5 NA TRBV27 TGTGCCAGCAGCTTACTGGGCCCCAATCAGCCCCAGCATTTT CASSLLGPNQPQHF
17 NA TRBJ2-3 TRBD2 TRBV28 TGTGCCAGCAGCTTCACCCGGACTAGCGGGAGTGGAGATACGCAGTATTTT CASSFTRTSGSGDTQYF
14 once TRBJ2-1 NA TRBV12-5 TGTGCTAGTGGTTTGCCGGGCATTAAGAATGAGCAGTTCTTC CASGLPGIKNEQFF
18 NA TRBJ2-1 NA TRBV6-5 TGTGCCAGCAGTTACTCGAATTGGGGGAAGTCCGATTACAATGAGCAGTTCTTC CASSYSNWGKSDYNEQFF
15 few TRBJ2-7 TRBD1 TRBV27 TGTGCCAGCAGTTTCCGGACAGGGGCGACCTACGAGCAGTACTTC CASSFRTGATYEQYF
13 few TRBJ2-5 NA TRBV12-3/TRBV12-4 TGTGCCAGCACATTGGACGGCCAAGAGACCCAGTACTTC CASTLDGQETQYF
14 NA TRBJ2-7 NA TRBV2 TGTGCCAGCAGTTTACCGACGGTATCCTACGAGCAGTACTTC CASSLPTVSYEQYF
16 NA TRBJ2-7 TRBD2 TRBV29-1 TGCAGCGTTGAAGGGTGGACTAGCGGGAGGATTGACGAGCAGTACTTC CSVEGWTSGRIDEQYF
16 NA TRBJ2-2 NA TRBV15 TGTGCCACCAGCAAACACCTAATCTCGAACACCGGGGAGCTGTTTTTT CATSKHLISNTGELFF
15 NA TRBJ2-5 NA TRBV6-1 TGTGCCAGCAGCGTGGACTCGATGGGGGGAGAGACCCAGTACTTC CASSVDSMGGETQYF
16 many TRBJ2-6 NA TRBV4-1 TGCGCCAGCAGCCAAGATGGGGTCTCTGGGGCCAACGTCCTGACTTTC CASSQDGVSGANVLTF
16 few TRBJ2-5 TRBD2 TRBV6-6 TGTGCCAGCAGTTACTTTAGCGGGAGAGAGGGGGGGACCCAGTACTTC CASSYFSGREGGTQYF
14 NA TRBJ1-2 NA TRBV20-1 TGCAATGCTAGCAACAGGGCGGTGGACTATGGCTACACCTTC CNASNRAVDYGYTF
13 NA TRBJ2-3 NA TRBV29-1 TGCAGCGTTGTTTCGGGGGGCATAGATACGCAGTATTTT CSVVSGGIDTQYF
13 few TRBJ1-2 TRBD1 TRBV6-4 TGTGCCAGCAGTTCGACAGGGGATACTGGCTACACCTTC CASSSTGDTGYTF
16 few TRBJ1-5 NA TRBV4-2 TGTGCCAGCAGCCAAGATAGGGTTGGGGGACGCCAGCCCCAGCATTTT CASSQDRVGGRQPQHF
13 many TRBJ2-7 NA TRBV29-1 TGCAGCGTTGGGACAGCTAATTCCTACGAGCAGTACTTC CSVGTANSYEQYF
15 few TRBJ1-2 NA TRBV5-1 TGCGCCAGCAGCTTGGATCAGGGTAGGAACTATGGCTACACCTTC CASSLDQGRNYGYTF
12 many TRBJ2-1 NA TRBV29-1 TGCAGCGGTGACATACCAGAAAATGAGCAGTTCTTC CSGDIPENEQFF
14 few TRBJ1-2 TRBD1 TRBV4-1 TGCGCCAGCAGATCCGGGACAGCGAACTATGGCTACACCTTC CASRSGTANYGYTF
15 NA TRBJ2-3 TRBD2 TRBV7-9 TGTGCCAGCAGCTTAGCCCCGGGAGGGGAAGATACGCAGTATTTT CASSLAPGGEDTQYF
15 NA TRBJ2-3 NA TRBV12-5 TGTGCTAGTGGCCTCCCCGACAGCCTCCCAGATACGCAGTATTTT CASGLPDSLPDTQYF
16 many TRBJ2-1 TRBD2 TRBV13 TGTGCCAGCAGTCCCAGGGGCGGGGGGGCCTACAATGAGCAGTTCTTC CASSPRGGGAYNEQFF
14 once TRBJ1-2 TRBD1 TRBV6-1 TGTGCCAGCAGTGCGTATACAGGGGGTTATGGCTACACCTTC CASSAYTGGYGYTF
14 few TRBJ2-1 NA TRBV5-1 TGCGCCAGCAGCTCTTCGGCAGGGATCAATGAGCAGTTCTTC CASSSSAGINEQFF
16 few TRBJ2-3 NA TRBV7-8 TGTGCCAGCAGCTTAGGGGACGCTGGATACACAGATACGCAGTATTTT CASSLGDAGYTDTQYF
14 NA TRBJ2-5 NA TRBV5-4 TGTGCCAGCAGCTTGATAGGCTCCCAAGAGACCCAGTACTTC CASSLIGSQETQYF
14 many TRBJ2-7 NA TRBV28 TGTGCCAGCAGTTTAGTTTCGTCCTCCTACGAGCAGTACTTC CASSLVSSSYEQYF
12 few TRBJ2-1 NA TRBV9 TGTGCCAGCAGCGCCTGGGAGAATGAGCAGTTCTTC CASSAWENEQFF
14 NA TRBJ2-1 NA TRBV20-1 TGCAGTGTTAGAGTCCGTGGCCTTAAATCTGAGCAGTTCTTC CSVRVRGLKSEQFF